This T cell receptor beta chain was observed in a study of blood T cell repertoires in COVID-19. Study background: The cDNA or gDNA used as material had been derived from T cells, B-cell-depleted T cells, or PBMCs.

CDR3 length: 12 amino acids. With 0 bases removed from V and 3 bases from J, the gap between germline ends came to 3 bases. Germline-derived CDR1 and CDR2 are LGHDT and YNNKEL (reference sequence). Original handling: Amplification of reference gene primers provided the estimated nucleated cell counts. Libraries were prepared by immunoSEQ multiplex PCR; TCRdb keeps only in-frame clonotypes and omits some of them. Clonal size and the V and J genes are those of that table, whereas D and trimming came from the DNA. Of some 520,000 clones in the sample, roughly nine tenths were seen once. The chain joins TRBV3-1 (or the pseudogene TRBV3-2) to TRBJ2-7; D not resolved. Sequenced input: peripheral blood. The TCR comes from a man aged 18 to 29 with COVID-19, enrolled during active disease. The CDR3 nucleotides read TGTGCCAGCAGCCAAGACCTCTACGAGCAGTACTTC. This sequence encodes CASSQDLYEQYF.